The 20 T cell receptor beta chains below were found in one sample sequenced in a study of human thymus T cells (dated by TCRdb to the early 2020s). The receptor library was made with the immunoSEQ multiplex PCR assay. Held by TCRdb, this immuneACCESS table contains in-frame sequences only and omits some clones. Under half of the omission traces to an unresolved V gene where checked; the cause of the rest is unknown. The sample table holds some 130,000 clones, of which around 94% were seen once. 0.02% to 0.03% of the sample lies in the top ten. Thymus tissue was obtained as surgical resects removed during corrective cardiac surgery. The sequenced material came from thymus tissue. The receptor set was obtained from a boy in the first two years of life with a congenital heart defect but otherwise immunologically healthy.

The V and J genes are TRBV10-2 and TRBJ2-5; the D is unclear. CDR3 size: 12 residues. The V end was cut by 3 bases, the J end by 5 bases, with 7 bases between. The germline CDR1 and CDR2 sequences are WSHSY and SAAADI. The CDR3 here is CASSDIWETQYF. Written as DNA, the CDR3 is TGCGCCAGCAGTGATATCTGGGAGACCCAGTACTTC.

DNA of the CDR3: TGTGCCAGCAGCTTGGGGTGCGGGACAGATACGCAGTATTTT. Its protein is CASSLGCGTDTQYF. This chain connects TRBV5-6 to TRBJ2-3; D may be TRBD2 (5 bases). CDR1 is SGHDT and CDR2 is YYEEEE in the germline V gene. This CDR3 comprises 14 residues. V was cut by 0 bases and J by 3 bases, with 8 bases left in between.

V usage is TRBV10-3 and J usage is TRBJ1-2; 7 positions match TRBD1. The CDR3 length is 15 residues. In germline, CDR1 is ENHRY, CDR2 SYGVKD. The J segment lost 4 bases and the V segment lost 3 bases, leaving 8 bases of the junction unmatched. The CDR3 loop reads CAISDFRGRFYGYTF. CDR3 in DNA: TGTGCCATCAGTGATTTTAGGGGGCGCTTCTATGGCTACACCTTC.

The chain uses TRBV10-3 and TRBJ1-5; D is undetermined. CDR3 size: 13 residues. Germline V gene lookup returns CDR1 ENHRY and CDR2 SYGVKD. The V end lost 8 bases, the J end lost 6 bases, and 14 bases lay between the germline ends. CDR3 amino acids: CAIARQNGQPQHF. The CDR3 DNA follows: TGTGCCATCGCCAGGCAGAATGGTCAGCCCCAGCATTTT.

V gene TRBV7-2 combines with J gene TRBJ1-2; no definite D call. The germline CDR1 and CDR2 sequences are SGHTA and FQGNSA. V shed 5 bases and J shed 0 bases, with 7 bases lying between them. The CDR3 is 13 residues long. CDR3 nucleotides: TGTGCCAGCAGCCTTACCACTAACTATGGCTACACCTTC. The encoded protein is CASSLTTNYGYTF.

J is TRBJ1-1 and V is TRBV15; D perhaps matches TRBD1 (5 bases). CDR1 and CDR2 (germline): LNHNV, YYDKDF (reference sequence). The CDR3 is 13 residues long. Trimming removed 4 bases from V and 6 bases from J, with 12 bases in between. The CDR3 reads CATSTREKAEAFF. The CDR3 DNA is TGTGCCACCAGCACCAGGGAAAAGGCTGAAGCTTTCTTT.

V and J are TRBV11-2 and TRBJ1-2, with D possibly TRBD1 on 6 matching bases. The CDR3 has 14 residues. Germline-derived CDR1 and CDR2 are SGHAT and FQNNGV. Trimming took off 3 bases at V and 5 bases at J, with 13 bases between the two ends. In DNA form, the CDR3 reads TGTGCCAGCAGCTTTGTAGGGGGTGGGTATGGCTACACCTTC. Its translation is CASSFVGGGYGYTF.

The chain employs TRBV27 and TRBJ1-4, with a possible D match to TRBD1 (5 bases). Germline V CDR1 and CDR2: MNHEY, SMNVEV (reference sequence). The CDR3 totals 14 residues. Deletions cut 6 bases from V and 6 bases from J, with 14 bases between. This CDR3 is CASSPGLFYEKLFF. CDR3 coding DNA: TGTGCCAGCAGCCCGGGACTTTTTTATGAAAAACTGTTTTTT.

This chain joins TRBV19 and TRBJ1-5; a weak D match, TRBD1 (5 bases). V lost 10 bases and J lost 6, with 16 bases in between. Germline V gene lookup returns CDR1 LNHDA and CDR2 SQIVND (reference sequence). This CDR3 contains 13 residues. The CDR3: CAKARQSGQPQHF. CDR3 nucleotide sequence: TGTGCCAAGGCTAGACAGTCGGGTCAGCCCCAGCATTTT.

The chain is built from TRBV6-6 and TRBJ1-2; 8 positions match TRBD1. Unmatched junction bases numbered 11, after V lost 6 bases and J lost 5 bases. This CDR3 spans 15 amino acids. Germline V gene data show CDR1 as MNHNY and CDR2 as SVGAGI (reference sequence). CDR3 sequence reads: CASRHSGTGLYGYTF. The CDR3 nucleotides read TGTGCCAGCAGGCATTCCGGGACAGGCCTTTATGGCTACACCTTC.

This clone showed up just a few times. The gene calls are TRBV30 and TRBJ1-6; 8 nucleotides line up with TRBD1. In germline, CDR1 is GTSNPN, CDR2 SVGIG (reference sequence). The ends lost 5 bases at V and 6 bases at J; junction bases unmatched: 0. The CDR3 runs to 12 residues. In DNA form, the CDR3 reads TGTGCCTGGGGACAGGGTAATTCACCCCTCCACTTT. It translates to CAWGQGNSPLHF.

The rearrangement links TRBV2 to TRBJ2-7; D may be TRBD1 (5 bases). Germline-derived CDR1 and CDR2 are SNHLY and FYNNEI. The V and J ends lost 6 bases and 2 bases respectively, with 11 bases between them. This CDR3 spans 13 amino acids. CDR3 DNA sequence: TGTGCCAGCAGATCAGACAGTCCCTACGAGCAGTACTTC. This encodes CASRSDSPYEQYF.

The V call is TRBV14, the J call TRBJ1-2; weak D call: TRBD1 (5 bases). Per germline, CDR1 SGHDN and CDR2 FVKESK. The V gene lost 0 bases and the J gene lost 3 bases, with 14 bases spanning the gap. The CDR3 consists of 16 residues. This CDR3 is CASSQDRPGPHYGYTF. CDR3 bases: TGTGCCAGCAGCCAAGATCGGCCAGGGCCTCACTATGGCTACACCTTC. The entire variable domain, with the rest obtained from reference TRBV14 and TRBJ1-2, is as follows: EAGVTQFPSHSVIEKGQTVTLRCDPISGHDNLYWYRRVMGKEIKFLLHFVKESKQDESGMPNNRFLAERTGGTYSTLKVQPAELEDSGVYFCASSQDRPGPHYGYTFGSGTRLTVV.

The gene calls are TRBV25-1 and TRBJ2-7; TRBD1 aligns across 8 bases. Trimming at V came to 4 bases and at J to 3 bases, leaving 5 bases not matched to a gene. CDR1 MGHDK and CDR2 SYGVNS come from the germline V gene. This CDR3 contains 14 residues. The CDR3: CASSGQGSYYEQYF. DNA for the CDR3: TGTGCCAGCAGTGGACAGGGGTCCTACTACGAGCAGTACTTC.

The chain uses TRBV28 and TRBJ1-6; D may be TRBD1 (6 bases). The CDR3 has 15 residues. The ends were cut back, 3 bases at V and 5 bases at J, with 11 bases in the middle. Per the germline V gene, CDR1 is MDHEN and CDR2 is SYDVKM. The CDR3, as DNA: TGTGCCAGCAGTTTCTCCCAGGGGAATAATTCACCCCTCCACTTT. This gives the protein CASSFSQGNNSPLHF.

V and J are TRBV7-2 and TRBJ1-5; D gene uncertain. The CDR3 has 12 amino acids. The germline V gene has CDR1 SGHTA and CDR2 FQGNSA. Trimming took off 5 bases at V and 5 bases at J, with 7 bases between the two ends. The CDR3 loop is CASSPAHQPQHF. The CDR3, as DNA: TGTGCCAGCAGCCCCGCTCATCAGCCCCAGCATTTT.

The V call is TRBV6-1, the J call TRBJ2-7, with D perhaps TRBD1 (6 bases). Trimming left V 7 bases short and J 4 bases short, with 17 bases between. CDR1 and CDR2 (germline): MNHNS, SASEGT. This CDR3 is 14 amino acids long. The CDR3 bases are TGTGCCAGCAATAAGGCAGGACAGCTGTACGAGCAGTACTTC. It specifies CASNKAGQLYEQYF.

The chain links TRBV28 to TRBJ2-7; weak D call: TRBD2 (6 bases). The germline CDR1 and CDR2 sequences are MDHEN and SYDVKM. The CDR3 has 16 amino acids. V was cut by 6 bases and J by 0 bases, with 18 bases left in between. The CDR3 protein is CASRAGGAGLSYEQYF. CDR3 coding DNA: TGTGCCAGCAGGGCCGGTGGGGCGGGGCTCTCCTACGAGCAGTACTTC.

The chain joins TRBV13 to TRBJ1-2; D not certain. This CDR3 is 13 amino acids long. Germline CDR1 is PRHDT and CDR2 is FYEKMQ (reference sequence). V was shortened by 2 bases and J by 4 bases, with 8 bases between the two germline ends. In DNA form, the CDR3 reads TGTGCCAGCAGCTTACGGGTTGCCTATGGCTACACCTTC. This gives the protein CASSLRVAYGYTF.

V usage is TRBV19 and J usage is TRBJ2-6, with a weak D call TRBD2 (5 bases). The CDR3 sequence is 18 residues long. CDR1 is LNHDA and CDR2 is SQIVND in the germline V gene (reference sequence). V was clipped by 0 bases and J by 0 bases, with 12 bases between them. DNA for the CDR3: TGTGCCAGTAGTATAGATGGCGGACTCATCTCTGGGGCCAACGTCCTGACTTTC. Translating it yields CASSIDGGLISGANVLTF.